Below, 9 T cell receptor beta chains from the same sample are listed, as sequenced in a study of OX40 agonist ivuxolimab in advanced cancers. Generated by immunoSEQ multiplex PCR, the TCRdb table keeps only in-frame clones and is missing some. Of 98,000 or so clones in the sample, roughly nine tenths are singletons; the top ten hold around 0.82%. The source was CD4+ or CD8+ T cells sorted from blood, collected in a trial of the OX40 agonist ivuxolimab. These receptor sequences come from an adult with an advanced solid tumor such as melanoma, head and neck, liver or kidney cancer.

V usage is TRBV11-3 and J usage is TRBJ2-3, with D tentatively TRBD2 (5 bases). The CDR3 consists of 14 residues. The germline V gene has CDR1 SGHNT and CDR2 YENEEA. V was trimmed by 5 bases and J by 3 bases, leaving 12 bases between them. The CDR3 DNA follows: TGTGCCAGCAGCCTAGCCGGATATACAGATACGCAGTATTTT. Amino acids: CASSLAGYTDTQYF.

The gene calls are TRBV7-9 and TRBJ2-2; TRBD2 agrees at 13 bases. CDR3 length: 17 residues. The V and J ends lost 7 bases and 6 bases, in that order; junction bases with no gene match: 11. Germline V CDR1 and CDR2: SEHNR, FQNEAQ (reference sequence). In DNA form, the CDR3 reads TGTGCCAGCAACCCTCGGACTAGCGGGAGTAGGGCCGGGGAGCTGTTTTTT. Translated: CASNPRTSGSRAGELFF.

The rearrangement joins TRBV7-9 to TRBJ1-3, with D unresolved. V was shortened by 1 base and J by 10 bases, with 11 bases between the two germline ends. The CDR3 is 13 residues long. Germline V gives CDR1 SEHNR, CDR2 FQNEAQ (reference sequence). CDR3 region: CASSLVGRGTIYF. In DNA, the CDR3 is TGTGCCAGCAGCTTAGTTGGACGTGGAACCATATATTTT.

The rearrangement links TRBV7-2 to TRBJ2-7, with D possibly matching TRBD1 (6 bases). Between the trimmed V and J ends, which lost 0 bases and 4 bases, there was a span of 7 bases. The CDR3 is 13 amino acids. Germline V CDR1 and CDR2: SGHTA, FQGNSA. The DNA of the CDR3 is TGTGCCAGCAGCTTAGCGGGGGCGTACGAGCAGTACTTC. Translated, it gives CASSLAGAYEQYF. Combining the CDR3 with reference TRBV7-2 and TRBJ2-7 gives the whole variable domain GAGVSQSPSNKVTEKGKDVELRCDPISGHTALYWYRQSLGQGLEFLIYFQGNSAPDKSGLPSDRFSAERTGGSVSTLTIQRTQQEDSAVYLCASSLAGAYEQYFGPGTRLTVT.

This clone occurred once. The chain carries TRBV14 and TRBJ1-2; 9 bases fit TRBD1. In germline, CDR1 is SGHDN, CDR2 FVKESK. This CDR3 region has 15 residues. V was clipped by 1 base and J by 8 bases; unmatched bases: 8. CDR3 amino acids: CASSQGGQGQWGYTF. The CDR3 DNA is TGTGCCAGCAGCCAAGGGGGACAGGGCCAGTGGGGCTACACCTTC.

The gene calls are TRBV28 and TRBJ2-7, with 11 positions matching TRBD2. The CDR3 totals 13 residues. V shed 10 bases, J shed 2 bases, and the junction held 4 bases outside the gene matches. In germline, CDR1 is MDHEN, CDR2 SYDVKM. The CDR3 protein is CAILAGGAYEQYF. In DNA, the CDR3 is TGTGCCATCCTAGCGGGAGGAGCCTACGAGCAGTACTTC.

The chain recombines TRBV27 with TRBJ2-7; the D is unclear. Trimming pared 6 bases from V and 4 bases from J, leaving 16 bases between. Germline lookup yields CDR1 MNHEY and CDR2 SMNVEV (reference sequence). The CDR3 covers 14 residues. CDR3 in amino acids: CASSPALGGYEQYV. In nucleotides, the CDR3 is TGTGCCAGCAGCCCGGCTTTGGGCGGATACGAGCAGTACGTC.

This chain links TRBV29-1 with TRBJ2-1; D possibly matches TRBD1 or TRBD2 (6 bases each). Trimming took 4 bases from V and 4 from J, leaving 17 bases between them. Germline V lookup: CDR1 SQVTM, CDR2 ANQGSEA. The CDR3 loop spans 15 amino acids. The CDR3 DNA reads as TGCAGCGTTGGGCGTTTAGGGGGAGGTTACAATGAGCAGTTCTTC. Its translation: CSVGRLGGGYNEQFF.

V and J are TRBV28 and TRBJ2-5; TRBD2 might be the D (5 bases). This CDR3 comprises 14 residues. The germline V gene encodes CDR1 MDHEN and CDR2 SYDVKM. V dropped 4 bases and J dropped 5 bases, with 14 bases sitting between them. Here the CDR3 DNA reads TGTGCCAGCAGTTCTGGAGGTTCTGCGGAGACCCAGTACTTC. Encoded protein: CASSSGGSAETQYF.